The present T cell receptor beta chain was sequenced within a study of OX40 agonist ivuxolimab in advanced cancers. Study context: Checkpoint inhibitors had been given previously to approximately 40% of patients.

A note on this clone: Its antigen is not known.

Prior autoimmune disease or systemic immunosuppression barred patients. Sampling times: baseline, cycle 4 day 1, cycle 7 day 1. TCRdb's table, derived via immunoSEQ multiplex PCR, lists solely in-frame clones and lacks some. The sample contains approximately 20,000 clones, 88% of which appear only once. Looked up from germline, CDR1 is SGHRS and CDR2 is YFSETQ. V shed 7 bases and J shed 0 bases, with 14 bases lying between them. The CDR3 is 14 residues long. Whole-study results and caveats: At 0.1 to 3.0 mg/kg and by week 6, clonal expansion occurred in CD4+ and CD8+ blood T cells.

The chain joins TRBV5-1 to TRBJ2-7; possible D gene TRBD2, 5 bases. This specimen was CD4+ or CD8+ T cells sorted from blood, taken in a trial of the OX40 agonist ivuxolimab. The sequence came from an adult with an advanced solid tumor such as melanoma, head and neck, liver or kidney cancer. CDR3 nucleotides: TGCGCCAGCGGAGCAGAGAGGGTCTCCTACGAGCAGTACTTC. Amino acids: CASGAERVSYEQYF.